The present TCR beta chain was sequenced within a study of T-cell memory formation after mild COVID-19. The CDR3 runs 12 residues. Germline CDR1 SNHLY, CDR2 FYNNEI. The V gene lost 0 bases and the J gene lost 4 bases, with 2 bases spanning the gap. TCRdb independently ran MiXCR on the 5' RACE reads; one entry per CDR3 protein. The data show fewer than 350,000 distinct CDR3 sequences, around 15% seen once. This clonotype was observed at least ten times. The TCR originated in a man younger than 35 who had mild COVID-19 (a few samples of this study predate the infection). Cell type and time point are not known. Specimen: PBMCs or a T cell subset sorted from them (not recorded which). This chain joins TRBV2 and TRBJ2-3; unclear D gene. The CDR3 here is CASSEAPDTQYF. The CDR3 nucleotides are TGTGCCAGCAGTGAAGCCCCAGATACGCAGTATTTT.